Below, 25 T cell receptor beta chains from the same sample are listed, as sequenced in a study of cytomegalovirus exposure and HLA in healthy donors. PCR amplification relied on 60 Vbeta primers (plus 13 Jbeta primers). Some clones are missing from TCRdb's copy, which holds only in-frame ones; the method was immunoSEQ multiplex PCR. This sample has about 110,000 clones, with over 65% found just once. The sample taken for sequencing was PBMCs. The receptors derive from a woman in her twenties or thirties in good health and CMV-seropositive.

This clone has only one observation. The V call is TRBV6-1, the J call TRBJ1-4; a weak D match, TRBD1 (5 bases). Germline V CDR1 and CDR2: MNHNS, SASEGT. This CDR3 is built from 14 residues. V was shortened by 6 bases and J by 3 bases, with 11 bases between the two germline ends. The DNA of the CDR3 is TGTGCCAGCAGAGACAGAATCCCTAATGAAAAACTGTTTTTT. It codes for CASRDRIPNEKLFF.

The genes are TRBV11-3 and TRBJ2-1, with D possibly TRBD2 on 6 matching bases. Germline values: CDR1 SGHNT, CDR2 YENEEA. The CDR3 loop spans 14 amino acids. V dropped 1 base and J dropped 5 bases, with 9 bases sitting between them. The chain's CDR3 is CASSLVWGDNEQFF. CDR3 bases: TGTGCCAGCAGCTTAGTTTGGGGGGACAATGAGCAGTTCTTC.

The chain has TRBV6-1 and TRBJ1-3, with D uncertain. The V and J ends lost 0 bases and 1 base respectively, with 7 bases between them. Germline assignment: CDR1 MNHNS and CDR2 SASEGT. This CDR3 comprises 15 residues. CDR3 DNA sequence: TGTGCCAGCAGTGAAGCGGTGGAGTCTGGAAACACCATATATTTT. Its protein is CASSEAVESGNTIYF.

Only a few counts were recorded for this clone. This chain joins TRBV6-5 and TRBJ1-1; tentatively, D is TRBD1 (5 bases). V lost 0 bases to trimming and J lost 4 bases, with 12 bases between them. The V gene's germline CDR1 is MNHEY and CDR2 SVGAGI. The CDR3 runs to 15 residues. The CDR3 DNA is TGTGCCAGCAGTTACTCCCGAGCTGGGGCCACTGAAGCTTTCTTT. This codes for CASSYSRAGATEAFF.

The rearrangement links TRBV6-1 to TRBJ2-7, with 12 bases matching TRBD2. CDR3 size: 14 residues. Germline loops: CDR1 MNHNS, CDR2 SASEGT. With V trimmed by 4 bases and J by 5 bases, 3 bases remained unmatched. This chain's CDR3 is CASSGLAGADEQYF. The CDR3 DNA follows: TGTGCCAGCAGTGGACTAGCGGGGGCCGACGAGCAGTACTTC.

The gene calls are TRBV6-5 and TRBJ1-2; D not resolved. In germline, CDR1 is MNHEY, CDR2 SVGAGI. Trimming stripped 6 bases from V and 2 bases from J, with 10 bases between. This CDR3 has 13 amino acids. CDR3 in amino acids: CASRQPLNYGYTF. Written as DNA, the CDR3 is TGTGCCAGCAGACAGCCGTTAAACTATGGCTACACCTTC.

A remark on this clone: This CDR3 is also generated by other DNA sequences in the sample. V is TRBV2 and J is TRBJ2-7; D perhaps matches TRBD2 (5 bases). The ends were cut back, 6 bases at V and 4 bases at J, with 13 bases in the middle. The CDR3 runs to 13 residues. Germline V gives CDR1 SNHLY, CDR2 FYNNEI. Written as DNA, the CDR3 is TGTGCCAGCAGGGAGGAGGCGGCATACGAGCAGTACTTC. Protein product: CASREEAAYEQYF.

The chain recombines TRBV13 with TRBJ2-7; D not certain. The CDR3 is 11 amino acids. Germline lookup yields CDR1 PRHDT and CDR2 FYEKMQ (reference sequence). Trimming cost V 2 bases and J 6 bases, with 5 bases left between them. The DNA of the CDR3 is TGTGCCAGCAGCTTACAGGCCGAGCAGTACTTC. This gives the protein CASSLQAEQYF.

This chain joins TRBV7-9 and TRBJ2-2; the match to TRBD2 covers 11 bases. Losses at the gene ends were 5 bases for V and 0 bases for J; bases not matched to a gene: 2. Looked up from germline, CDR1 is SEHNR and CDR2 is FQNEAQ (reference sequence). The CDR3 totals 16 residues. CDR3 nucleotide sequence: TGTGCCAGCAGCCGACTAGCGGGGCCGAACACCGGGGAGCTGTTTTTT. It specifies CASSRLAGPNTGELFF.

The chain has TRBV19 and TRBJ1-5, with 7 positions matching TRBD1. Germline V CDR1 and CDR2: LNHDA, SQIVND (reference sequence). This CDR3 comprises 14 residues. V trimming: 3 bases; J trimming: 4 bases; junction bases outside the gene matches: 3. The CDR3 bases are TGTGCCAGTAGTATGGCAGGGGGTAATCAGCCCCAGCATTTT. Amino acid sequence: CASSMAGGNQPQHF.

V gene TRBV7-8 combines with J gene TRBJ1-3; D is perhaps TRBD1 (6 bases). Trimming removed 1 base from V and 0 bases from J, with 13 bases in between. The germline V gene encodes CDR1 SGHVS and CDR2 FQNEAQ. This CDR3 region has 17 residues. The CDR3 loop is CASSLGGQLHSGNTIYF. DNA for the CDR3: TGTGCCAGCAGCTTAGGGGGGCAGCTCCACTCTGGAAACACCATATATTTT. Full variable domain (outside the CDR3, taken from reference TRBV7-8 and TRBJ1-3): GAGVSQSPRYKVAKRGQDVALRCDPISGHVSLFWYQQALGQGPEFLTYFQNEAQLDKSGLPSDRFFAERPEGSVSTLKIQRTQQEDSAVYLCASSLGGQLHSGNTIYFGEGSWLTVV.

The chain links TRBV6-5 to TRBJ2-2; D possibly corresponds to TRBD2 (6 bases). V was cut by 5 bases and J by 5 bases, with 12 bases left in between. The CDR3 runs to 14 residues. CDR1 is MNHEY, CDR2 SVGAGI, per germline. DNA of the CDR3: TGTGCCAGCAGTCTGGAGGGGCTTACCGGGGAGCTGTTTTTT. Amino acids: CASSLEGLTGELFF.

The chain links TRBV6-6 to TRBJ2-3, with 9 positions matching TRBD2. Germline CDR1 MNHNY, CDR2 SVGAGI (reference sequence). V shed 8 bases, J shed 5 bases, and the junction held 11 bases outside the gene matches. This CDR3 is 15 amino acids long. This CDR3 is CASVRASGTLDTQYF. In nucleotides, the CDR3 is TGTGCCAGCGTCCGGGCTAGCGGGACCCTAGATACGCAGTATTTT.

This clone showed up just a few times. This chain uses TRBV25-1 with TRBJ1-2; D perhaps matches TRBD1 (5 bases). V was trimmed by 1 base and J by 5 bases, leaving 14 bases between them. The CDR3 consists of 15 residues. From germline, CDR1 is MGHDK and CDR2 SYGVNS. The CDR3 reads CASSEFGAGTYGYTF. The CDR3 coding sequence is TGTGCCAGCAGTGAATTTGGGGCCGGGACTTATGGCTACACCTTC.

V usage is TRBV2 and J usage is TRBJ2-7; D call uncertain. This CDR3 comprises 13 residues. Germline CDR1 is SNHLY and CDR2 is FYNNEI. CDR3 nucleotides: TGTGTTTTCAAGCAGAAGGCGGCATACGAGCAGTACTTC. It yields the protein CVFKQKAAYEQYF.

The V and J genes are TRBV29-1 and TRBJ2-7, with D possibly matching TRBD2 (6 bases). With 3 bases removed from V and 2 bases from J, the gap between germline ends came to 14 bases. CDR3 length: 14 amino acids. Germline V gives CDR1 SQVTM, CDR2 ANQGSEA. Here the CDR3 reads CSVDLGTGTYEQYF. The CDR3 DNA reads TGCAGCGTTGATCTGGGGACTGGGACCTACGAGCAGTACTTC.

This chain uses TRBV19 with TRBJ1-3, with a weak D call TRBD1 (6 bases). Looked up from germline, CDR1 is LNHDA and CDR2 is SQIVND (reference sequence). The CDR3 runs to 15 residues. V gave up 7 bases and J gave up 0 bases, with 13 bases separating them. The CDR3 DNA is TGTGCCAGTACGGAACAGGGCCACTCTGGAAACACCATATATTTT. Protein: CASTEQGHSGNTIYF. Full variable domain (rest looked up from reference TRBV19 and TRBJ1-3): DGGITQSPKYLFRKEGQNVTLSCEQNLNHDAMYWYRQDPGQGLRLIYYSQIVNDFQKGDIAEGYSVSREKKESFPLTVTSAQKNPTAFYLCASTEQGHSGNTIYFGEGSWLTVV.

This clone has a handful of counts. The genes are TRBV7-9 and TRBJ1-1; 9 nucleotides match TRBD1. V was clipped by 6 bases and J by 0 bases; unmatched bases: 14. CDR1 is SEHNR and CDR2 is FQNEAQ in the germline V gene (reference sequence). This CDR3 has 18 residues. In DNA form, the CDR3 reads TGTGCCAGCAGTACGCCCTGGACAGGGGAACCCATGAACACTGAAGCTTTCTTT. It yields the protein CASSTPWTGEPMNTEAFF.

The chain employs TRBV2 and TRBJ1-5, with a tentative D call TRBD1 (5 bases). This CDR3 has 15 residues. Trimming removed 4 bases at V and 2 bases at J, with 12 bases between. Germline lookup yields CDR1 SNHLY and CDR2 FYNNEI. CDR3 coding DNA: TGTGCCAGCAGTGCTGACAGTCAGGGCAATCAGCCCCAGCATTTT. Encoded protein: CASSADSQGNQPQHF.

In this sample, this clone turned up a few times. CDR3 region: CATRPHIPGTSGHNEQFF. In DNA, the CDR3 is TGTGCCACCCGACCACACATCCCCGGGACTAGCGGCCACAATGAGCAGTTCTTC. This sequence joins TRBV10-3 and TRBJ2-1; 11 bases align to TRBD2. Germline V lookup: CDR1 ENHRY, CDR2 SYGVKD. V shed 10 bases, J shed 5 bases, and the junction held 19 bases outside the gene matches. The CDR3 covers 18 residues.

The sample holds one count of this clone. Other DNA sequences in this sample translate to the same CDR3. V usage is TRBV6-1 and J usage is TRBJ2-7; D perhaps matches TRBD1 (6 bases). Trimming removed 6 bases at V and 3 bases at J, with 15 bases between. Germline V lookup: CDR1 MNHNS, CDR2 SASEGT. CDR3 length: 14 amino acids. In DNA form, the CDR3 reads TGTGCCAGCAGCCTCGTGGGGACATACTACGAGCAGTACTTC. Protein product: CASSLVGTYYEQYF.

The chain couples TRBV11-2 to TRBJ1-1; possibly TRBD1 for D (6 bases). Germline V gene lookup returns CDR1 SGHAT and CDR2 FQNNGV. The ends were cut back, 3 bases at V and 1 base at J, with 12 bases in the middle. The CDR3 runs 15 residues. The CDR3: CASSFGQTTNTEAFF. CDR3 sequence (DNA): TGTGCCAGCAGCTTCGGACAGACAACGAACACTGAAGCTTTCTTT.

The CDR3 protein is CASSPLAGYDYNEQFF. DNA of the CDR3: TGCGCCAGCAGCCCACTAGCGGGGTACGACTACAATGAGCAGTTCTTC. V gene TRBV4-1 combines with J gene TRBJ2-1; 10 positions agree with TRBD2. Trimming at V came to 4 bases and at J to 3 bases, leaving 6 bases not matched to a gene. The CDR3 runs to 16 residues. Germline V gene lookup returns CDR1 MGHRA and CDR2 YSYEKL.

V and J are TRBV6-1 and TRBJ1-4, with D perhaps TRBD1 (6 bases). Germline CDR1 is MNHNS and CDR2 is SASEGT. This CDR3 is 14 amino acids long. Trimming left V 3 bases short and J 7 bases short, with 12 bases between. The CDR3, as DNA: TGTGCCAGCAGTGAGCCAGGGGTTCGTGAAAAACTGTTTTTT. Translating gives CASSEPGVREKLFF.

This chain connects TRBV10-3 to TRBJ2-2, with TRBD1 matching over 9 bases. V shed 6 bases, J shed 2 bases, and the junction held 4 bases outside the gene matches. CDR1 is ENHRY, CDR2 SYGVKD, per germline. The CDR3 length is 15 residues. The CDR3 spells CAIRGTGTNTGELFF. CDR3 DNA: TGTGCCATCAGAGGGACAGGGACTAACACCGGGGAGCTGTTTTTT.